This T cell receptor (beta chain) was sequenced in a study of blood T cell repertoires in COVID-19. Assay used: immunoSEQ multiplex PCR; TCRdb lists only in-frame clones, some missing. The sample contains fewer than 25,000 clones, about 90% of which appear only once. Germline lookup yields CDR1 MDHEN and CDR2 SYDVKM. The CDR3 length is 15 residues. The V gene lost 4 bases and the J gene lost 2 bases, with 12 bases spanning the gap. The sample comprised peripheral blood. This chain joins TRBV28 and TRBJ1-5, with D unclear. The receptor was isolated from a woman at least 80 years old with active COVID-19. The CDR3 sequence is CASSSSSGGNQPQHF. CDR3 nucleotides: TGTGCCAGCAGTTCTTCTAGCGGGGGCAATCAGCCCCAGCATTTT.